The rows below give T cell receptor beta chains drawn from one sample of a study of cytomegalovirus exposure and HLA in healthy donors. Profiling relied on immunoSEQ multiplex PCR, and the TCRdb table lists in-frame clones only, not all of them. This table has under 150,000 clones, approximately 79% appearing once. The sequenced material came from PBMCs. The source is a man aged 18 to 30 in good health and CMV-seronegative. CDR3s include the opening cysteine and the closing phenylalanine or tryptophan. Fields, in order: D gene, V gene, clone size, J gene, CDR3 DNA, CDR3 protein. The D gene is left open where the match is weak. Some rows mark clone size as missing; the rest say once, few, many or name a class of expanded clone.

D gene: -
V gene: TRBV18
clone size: -
J gene: TRBJ2-5
CDR3 DNA: TGTGCCAGCTCACCACGACAGAAAGAGACCCAGTACTTC
CDR3 protein: CASSPRQKETQYF

D gene: -
V gene: TRBV9
clone size: -
J gene: TRBJ1-2
CDR3 DNA: TGTGCCAGCAGCTTCAGTACAGGCGGCTACACCTTC
CDR3 protein: CASSFSTGGYTF

D gene: TRBD1
V gene: TRBV27
clone size: -
J gene: TRBJ2-7
CDR3 DNA: TGTGCCAGCAGTGCCTTCCCCGGGACAGAGTTATACGAGCAGTACTTC
CDR3 protein: CASSAFPGTELYEQYF

D gene: -
V gene: TRBV7-8
clone size: -
J gene: TRBJ1-5
CDR3 DNA: TGTGCCAGCAGCTTATATGGCAATCAGCCCCAGCATTTT
CDR3 protein: CASSLYGNQPQHF

D gene: TRBD2
V gene: TRBV4-3
clone size: -
J gene: TRBJ2-3
CDR3 DNA: TGCGCCAGCAGCCAAGAAACTAGCGGGGGGGCTAGAGATACGCAGTATTTT
CDR3 protein: CASSQETSGGARDTQYF

D gene: TRBD1
V gene: TRBV25-1
clone size: -
J gene: TRBJ1-2
CDR3 DNA: TGTGCCAGCAGTACAGGGGGGGGCTACACCTTC
CDR3 protein: CASSTGGGYTF

D gene: -
V gene: TRBV5-5
clone size: -
J gene: TRBJ2-7
CDR3 DNA: TGTGCCAGCAGCTCACTGGGACTGAGCTACGAGCAGTACTTC
CDR3 protein: CASSSLGLSYEQYF

D gene: -
V gene: TRBV7-6
clone size: -
J gene: TRBJ1-1
CDR3 DNA: TGTGCCAGCAGCTTGCGACAGCCCGACGTCCTGAACACTGAAGCTTTCTTT
CDR3 protein: CASSLRQPDVLNTEAFF

D gene: -
V gene: TRBV7-8
clone size: -
J gene: TRBJ1-1
CDR3 DNA: TGTGCCAGCAGCTTAGTAGGTTTAAGCGGGAACACTGAAGCTTTCTTT
CDR3 protein: CASSLVGLSGNTEAFF

D gene: -
V gene: TRBV29-1
clone size: few
J gene: TRBJ1-1
CDR3 DNA: TGCAGTGCTCGGGGTTTTGAAGTGAACACTGAAGCTTTCTTT
CDR3 protein: CSARGFEVNTEAFF

D gene: -
V gene: TRBV15
clone size: few
J gene: TRBJ1-1
CDR3 DNA: TGTGCCACCAGCAGTGGCAGCAGGGCGAACACTGAAGCTTTCTTT
CDR3 protein: CATSSGSRANTEAFF

D gene: TRBD1
V gene: TRBV5-6
clone size: -
J gene: TRBJ2-1
CDR3 DNA: TGTGCCAGCAGCTTGGCCGAGGACAGGGCGTTTTTACTAGCAGGTGAGCAGTTCTTC
CDR3 protein: CASSLAEDRAFLLAGEQFF

D gene: -
V gene: TRBV6-5
clone size: -
J gene: TRBJ2-4
CDR3 DNA: TGTGCCAGCAGTTACTCGGCCTCAGCCAAAAACATTCAGTACTTC
CDR3 protein: CASSYSASAKNIQYF

D gene: -
V gene: TRBV25-1
clone size: -
J gene: TRBJ1-3
CDR3 DNA: TGTGCCAGCAGTGCCTCGTCTGGAAACACCATATATTTT
CDR3 protein: CASSASSGNTIYF

D gene: -
V gene: TRBV7-8
clone size: -
J gene: TRBJ1-2
CDR3 DNA: TGTGCCAGCAGCTTACGGGAGGGGGGCTACACCTTC
CDR3 protein: CASSLREGGYTF

D gene: -
V gene: TRBV18
clone size: -
J gene: TRBJ1-1
CDR3 DNA: TGTGCCAGCTCACCATCGGCAGTACTACCTTACCCTGAAGCTTTCTTT
CDR3 protein: CASSPSAVLPYPEAFF

D gene: -
V gene: TRBV2
clone size: -
J gene: TRBJ2-7
CDR3 DNA: TGTGCCGGCAAACGACTCGACTACGAGCAGTACTTC
CDR3 protein: CAGKRLDYEQYF